One and the same sample provided the 19 T cell receptor beta chains below, sequenced in a study of early T cells in non-severe SARS-CoV-2 infection. TCRdb itself ran the 5' RACE reads through MiXCR, one entry per CDR3 protein. This repertoire shows about 49,000 distinct CDR3 sequences, roughly 10% found once; its top ten account for more than 9%. The sequenced sample was whole blood. These receptors originate from an adult who was a healthcare worker with PCR-confirmed SARS-CoV-2 infection or an uninfected control (not recorded which).

This chain connects TRBV7-8 to TRBJ1-4; 7 positions agree with TRBD1. Germline trimming cut 5 bases from V and 3 bases from J; bases unmatched to any gene: 6. This CDR3 spans 15 amino acids. Germline values: CDR1 SGHVS, CDR2 FQNEAQ. CDR3 loop: CASSVNRGPNEKLFF. The CDR3 region has the DNA TGTGCCAGCAGCGTAAACAGGGGACCTAATGAAAAACTGTTTTTT.

The chain employs TRBV9 and TRBJ2-7; D gene unclear. Trimming took off 0 bases at V and 5 bases at J, with 6 bases between the two ends. Germline CDR1 SGDLS, CDR2 YYNGEE. The length of the CDR3 is 12 residues. The CDR3 protein is CASSVAGDEQYF. The DNA of the CDR3 is TGTGCCAGCAGCGTAGCCGGAGACGAGCAGTACTTC. The full variable domain, rest sourced from reference TRBV9 and TRBJ2-7, is DSGVTQTPKHLITATGQRVTLRCSPRSGDLSVYWYQQSLDQGLQFLIQYYNGEERAKGNILERFSAQQFPDLHSELNLSSLELGDSALYFCASSVAGDEQYFGPGTRLTVT.

This clonotype was recorded a few times. The CDR3 sequence: CASSQRGTEAFF. The CDR3 DNA reads TGTGCCAGCAGCCAAAGGGGTACTGAAGCTTTCTTT. The chain uses TRBV3-1 and TRBJ1-1; D perhaps matches TRBD1 (5 bases). Germline lookup yields CDR1 LGHDT and CDR2 YNNKEL (reference sequence). Trimming took 2 bases from V and 5 from J, leaving 6 bases between them. This CDR3 has 12 residues.

This clonotype is judged medium-sized. V usage is TRBV7-2 and J usage is TRBJ1-6; 8 positions match TRBD1. The CDR3 sequence is 15 residues long. The V segment lost 3 bases and the J segment 7 bases; nucleotides outside the gene matches: 5. Germline V gene data show CDR1 as SGHTA and CDR2 as FQGNSA. The CDR3 DNA sequence: TGTGCCAGCAGCTTGCAGGGGGCGCGGAATTCACCCCTCCACTTT. It yields the protein CASSLQGARNSPLHF. The full variable domain, in which reference TRBV7-2 and TRBJ1-6 provide the parts outside the CDR3, is GAGVSQSPSNKVTEKGKDVELRCDPISGHTALYWYRQSLGQGLEFLIYFQGNSAPDKSGLPSDRFSAERTGGSVSTLTIQRTQQEDSAVYLCASSLQGARNSPLHFGNGTRLTVT.

This clonotype was counted a few times. The V call is TRBV18, the J call TRBJ2-3; the D gene is possibly TRBD2 (5 bases). This CDR3 is 16 amino acids long. Deletions cut 3 bases from V and 5 bases from J, with 18 bases between. CDR1 and CDR2 from the germline V gene are KGHSH and LQKENI. CDR3 protein: CASSPTSRGRQDTQYF. The CDR3 bases are TGTGCCAGCTCACCGACGAGCCGAGGGAGACAAGATACGCAGTATTTT.

This chain links TRBV5-4 with TRBJ2-3, with 9 bases fitting TRBD2. V was pared by 4 bases and J by 6 bases, with 6 bases of the junction left unmatched. CDR3 length equals 14 residues. CDR1 and CDR2 (germline): SGHNT, YYREEE (reference sequence). The CDR3 DNA sequence: TGTGCCAGCAGCCTTAGCGGGAGAATGGATACGCAGTATTTT. This codes for CASSLSGRMDTQYF.

The gene calls are TRBV4-1 and TRBJ1-1; D call uncertain. Germline CDR1 and CDR2: MGHRA and YSYEKL. This CDR3 is built from 11 residues. Trimming took off 6 bases at V and 8 bases at J, with 10 bases between the two ends. In nucleotides, the CDR3 is TGCGCCAGCAGAAAAGGAGGGGAAGCTTTCTTT. It yields the protein CASRKGGEAFF.

The chain carries TRBV7-3 and TRBJ2-2; 11 nucleotides line up with TRBD2. The CDR3 contains 16 residues. Germline CDR1 SGHTA, CDR2 FQGTGA. With 4 bases clipped from V and 5 bases from J, the junction kept 6 bases outside the gene matches. The CDR3 coding sequence is TGTGCCAGCAGCTCCTTAGCGGGAGGGAGTACCGGGGAGCTGTTTTTT. Residues: CASSSLAGGSTGELFF.

This clonotype was picked up many times. The genes are TRBV14 and TRBJ1-1; D might be TRBD1 (5 bases). CDR1 is SGHDN and CDR2 is FVKESK in the germline V gene. This CDR3 comprises 12 residues. Trimming removed 4 bases at V and 11 bases at J, with 14 bases between. The CDR3: CASSLEGLSAFF. The CDR3 DNA reads as TGTGCCAGCAGCCTCGAGGGGCTCAGTGCTTTCTTT.

The V call is TRBV7-3, the J call TRBJ1-1; the D gene is possibly TRBD1 (5 bases). Per the germline V gene, CDR1 is SGHTA and CDR2 is FQGTGA. V was pared by 5 bases and J by 0 bases, with 16 bases between. The CDR3 spans 16 residues. The CDR3 is CASSPIGGLMNTEAFF. The CDR3 bases are TGTGCCAGCAGCCCCATCGGGGGATTGATGAACACTGAAGCTTTCTTT.

At least ten counts were recorded for this clonotype. This CDR3 reads CASIYEGGRGEKLFF. As DNA, the CDR3 is TGTGCCAGCATCTACGAGGGGGGGCGAGGTGAAAAACTGTTTTTT. The chain combines TRBV6-6 with TRBJ1-4; a possible D gene is TRBD1 (6 bases). Trimming removed 7 bases from V and 7 bases from J, with 19 bases in between. CDR1 MNHNY and CDR2 SVGAGI come from the germline V gene (reference sequence). The CDR3 has 15 amino acids.

This clonotype was detected ten times or more. The V call is TRBV19, the J call TRBJ1-4; D unclear. The CDR3 is 15 residues long. V dropped 7 bases and J dropped 4 bases, with 16 bases sitting between them. From germline, CDR1 is LNHDA and CDR2 SQIVND (reference sequence). This CDR3 is CASTYSQTFNEKLFF. The CDR3, as DNA: TGTGCCAGTACCTACTCACAGACCTTTAATGAAAAACTGTTTTTT.

This clonotype was counted a few times. V and J are TRBV13 and TRBJ1-1; D is possibly TRBD1 (5 bases). This CDR3 region has 13 residues. Trimming took off 0 bases at V and 7 bases at J, with 9 bases between the two ends. Germline CDR1 reads PRHDT; CDR2 reads FYEKMQ (reference sequence). CDR3 bases: TGTGCCAGCAGCTTAGGGCAGGGAAATGAAGCTTTCTTT. Residues: CASSLGQGNEAFF.

This clonotype was seen ten or more times. The rearrangement joins TRBV20-1 to TRBJ1-1, with D tentatively TRBD1 (6 bases). The germline V gene has CDR1 DFQATT and CDR2 SNEGSKA (reference sequence). The CDR3 has 12 residues. Trimming removed 5 bases at V and 5 bases at J, with 12 bases between. CDR3 nucleotide sequence: TGCAGTGCTTCCCAGGGGAGGACTGAAGCTTTCTTT. Amino acid sequence: CSASQGRTEAFF.

There are many counts of this clonotype. This chain uses TRBV20-1 with TRBJ1-5, with D perhaps TRBD1 (5 bases). The CDR3 is 14 amino acids. Between the trimmed V and J ends, which lost 6 bases and 4 bases, there was a span of 16 bases. Germline assignment: CDR1 DFQATT and CDR2 SNEGSKA (reference sequence). Written as DNA, the CDR3 is TGCAGTGCCGGGAGGGGACGGGCGAATCAGCCCCAGCATTTT. Translated, it gives CSAGRGRANQPQHF.

The chain employs TRBV6-5 and TRBJ2-5; D call uncertain. V lost 7 bases to trimming and J lost 2 bases, with 11 bases between them. From germline, CDR1 is MNHEY and CDR2 SVGAGI. This CDR3 contains 13 residues. As DNA, the CDR3 is TGTGCCAGCACCGGATTAGAACAAGAGACCCAGTACTTC. Its protein is CASTGLEQETQYF.

This clonotype was seen repeatedly, ten times or more. The chain has TRBV29-1 and TRBJ2-5, with D possibly TRBD1 on 5 matching bases. CDR3 size: 13 residues. Deletions cut 1 base from V and 5 bases from J, with 11 bases between. From germline, CDR1 is SQVTM and CDR2 ANQGSEA. CDR3 coding DNA: TGCAGCGTTGAAGGCAAGGGGATGGAGACCCAGTACTTC. Protein: CSVEGKGMETQYF.

This clonotype was seen at least ten times. CDR3 sequence: CASSPRVGMQEKLFF. CDR3 sequence (DNA): TGTGCCAGCAGTCCCAGGGTAGGGATGCAAGAAAAACTGTTTTTT. The rearrangement links TRBV27 to TRBJ1-4, with a tentative D call TRBD1 (5 bases). This CDR3 has 15 amino acids. The germline V gene has CDR1 MNHEY and CDR2 SMNVEV (reference sequence). The germline V and J ends were trimmed by 5 bases and 8 bases, with 18 bases remaining between them.

The chain recombines TRBV6-6 with TRBJ1-1, with a weak D call TRBD1 (5 bases). Per the germline V gene, CDR1 is MNHNY and CDR2 is SVGAGI (reference sequence). V lost 5 bases to trimming and J lost 5 bases, with 9 bases between them. CDR3 length: 12 residues. CDR3 sequence reads: CASSAQGTEAFF. The CDR3 nucleotides read TGTGCCAGCAGTGCGCAGGGAACTGAAGCTTTCTTT.